This T cell receptor beta chain was observed in a study of Ad26.COV2.S vaccination and SARS-CoV-2 variants. Study-level results: Vaccinated individuals (as opposed to placebo recipients) had higher spike-specific TCR breadth.

The treatment: some 19 received Ad26.COV2.S at low or high dose, single or two shots; about 5 received placebo; per-sample allocation not given. Sampling was performed 63 days after the first vaccine or placebo injection. V was clipped by 2 bases and J by 6 bases; unmatched bases: 4. CDR3 size: 15 residues. Per the germline V gene, CDR1 is LNHNV and CDR2 is YYDKDF (reference sequence). Note on this clone: Its specificity is not known.

Using immunoSEQ multiplex PCR, the repertoire was profiled, and TCRdb retains in-frame clones only, with some absent. The top ten hold 9.5% to 15% of the sample, which has about 440,000 clones, approximately 88% seen once. The source was peripheral blood, collected in a trial of Ad26.COV2.S vaccine versus placebo. The clonotype originates from a person between 18 and 60 years old who received the Ad26.COV2.S COVID-19 vaccine or a placebo. The chain has TRBV15 and TRBJ1-6; 7 bases agree with TRBD1. This chain's CDR3 is CATSRRDSSNSPLHF. CDR3 sequence (DNA): TGTGCCACCAGCAGAAGGGACAGCTCTAATTCACCCCTCCACTTT.